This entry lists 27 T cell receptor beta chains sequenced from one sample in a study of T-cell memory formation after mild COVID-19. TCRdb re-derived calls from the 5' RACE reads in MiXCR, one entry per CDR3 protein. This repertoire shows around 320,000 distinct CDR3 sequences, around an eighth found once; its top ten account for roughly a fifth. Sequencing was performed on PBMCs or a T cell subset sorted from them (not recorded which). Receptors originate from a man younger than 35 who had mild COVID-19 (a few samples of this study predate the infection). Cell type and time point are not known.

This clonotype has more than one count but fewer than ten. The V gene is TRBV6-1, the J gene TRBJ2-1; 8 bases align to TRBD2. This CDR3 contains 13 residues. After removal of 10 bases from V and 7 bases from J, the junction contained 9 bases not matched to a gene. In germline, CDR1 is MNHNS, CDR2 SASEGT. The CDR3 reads CATEFGGGNEQFF. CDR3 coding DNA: TGTGCCACCGAGTTCGGGGGGGGGAATGAGCAGTTCTTC.

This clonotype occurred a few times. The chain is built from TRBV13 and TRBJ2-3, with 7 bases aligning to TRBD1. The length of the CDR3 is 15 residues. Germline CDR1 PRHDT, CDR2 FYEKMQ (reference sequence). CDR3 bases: TGTGCGGTGATGAAAGGGGGCTTCAGCACAGATACGCAGTATTTT. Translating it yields CAVMKGGFSTDTQYF.

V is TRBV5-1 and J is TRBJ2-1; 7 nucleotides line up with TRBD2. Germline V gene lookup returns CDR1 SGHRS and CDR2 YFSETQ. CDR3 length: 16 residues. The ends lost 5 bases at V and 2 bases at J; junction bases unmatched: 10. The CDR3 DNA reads TGCGCCAGCAGGAAAGGTGTCGGGACTACCTACAATGAGCAGTTCTTC. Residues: CASRKGVGTTYNEQFF.

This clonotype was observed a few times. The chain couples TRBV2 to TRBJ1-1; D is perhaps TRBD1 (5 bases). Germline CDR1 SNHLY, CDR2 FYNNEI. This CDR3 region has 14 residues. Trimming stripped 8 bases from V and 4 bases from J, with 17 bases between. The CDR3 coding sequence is TGTGCCAGCCTACAGGAGGGAGGGGTCACTGAAGCTTTCTTT. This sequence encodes CASLQEGGVTEAFF. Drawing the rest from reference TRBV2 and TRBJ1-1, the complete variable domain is EPEVTQTPSHQVTQMGQEVILRCVPISNHLYFYWYRQILGQKVEFLVSFYNNEISEKSEIFDDQFSVERPDGSNFTLKIRSTKLEDSAMYFCASLQEGGVTEAFFGQGTRLTVV.

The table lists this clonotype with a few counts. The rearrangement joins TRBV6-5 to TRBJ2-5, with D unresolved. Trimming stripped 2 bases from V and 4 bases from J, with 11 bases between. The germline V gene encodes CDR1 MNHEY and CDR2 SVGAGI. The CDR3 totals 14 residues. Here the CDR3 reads CASSYHLGLETQYF. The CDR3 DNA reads TGTGCCAGCAGTTACCACTTGGGTTTAGAGACCCAGTACTTC.

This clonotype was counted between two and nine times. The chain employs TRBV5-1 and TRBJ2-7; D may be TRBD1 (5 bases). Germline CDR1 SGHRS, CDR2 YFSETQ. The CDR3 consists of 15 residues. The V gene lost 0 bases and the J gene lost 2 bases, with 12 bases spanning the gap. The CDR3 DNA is TGCGCCAGCAGCTTGGAGGGTGGGGCTGCCTACGAGCAGTACGTC. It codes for CASSLEGGAAYEQYV.

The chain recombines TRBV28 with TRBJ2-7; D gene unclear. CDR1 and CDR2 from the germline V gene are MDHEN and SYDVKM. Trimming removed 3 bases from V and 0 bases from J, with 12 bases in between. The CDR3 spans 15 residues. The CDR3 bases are TGTGCCAGCAGTTTGCCTAGTTCCATCTCCTACGAGCAGTACTTC. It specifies CASSLPSSISYEQYF.

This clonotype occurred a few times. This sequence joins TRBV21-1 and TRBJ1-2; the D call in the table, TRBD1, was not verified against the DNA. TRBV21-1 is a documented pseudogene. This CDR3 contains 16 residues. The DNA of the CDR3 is TGTGCCAGCACCACCCCATACAGGGGAATAGGCTATGGCTACACCTTC. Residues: CASTTPYRGIGYGYTF.

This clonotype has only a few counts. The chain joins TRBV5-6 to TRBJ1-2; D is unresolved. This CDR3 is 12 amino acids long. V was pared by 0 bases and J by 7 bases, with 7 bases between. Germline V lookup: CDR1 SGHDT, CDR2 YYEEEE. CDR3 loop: CASSLASRGYTF. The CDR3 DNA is TGTGCCAGCAGCTTGGCCTCACGTGGCTACACCTTC.

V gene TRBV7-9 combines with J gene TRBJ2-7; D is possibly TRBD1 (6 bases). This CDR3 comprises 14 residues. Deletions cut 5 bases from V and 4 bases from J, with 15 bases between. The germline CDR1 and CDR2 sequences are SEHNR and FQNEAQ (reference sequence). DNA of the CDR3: TGTGCCAGCAGCCCCGAGGGGGAGCGTTACGAGCAGTACGTC. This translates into CASSPEGERYEQYV.

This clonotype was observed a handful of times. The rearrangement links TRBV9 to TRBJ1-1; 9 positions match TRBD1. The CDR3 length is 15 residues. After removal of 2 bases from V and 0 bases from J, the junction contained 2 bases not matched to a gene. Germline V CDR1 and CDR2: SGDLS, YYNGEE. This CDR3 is CASSVGTGMNTEAFF. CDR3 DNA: TGTGCCAGCAGCGTCGGGACAGGGATGAACACTGAAGCTTTCTTT.

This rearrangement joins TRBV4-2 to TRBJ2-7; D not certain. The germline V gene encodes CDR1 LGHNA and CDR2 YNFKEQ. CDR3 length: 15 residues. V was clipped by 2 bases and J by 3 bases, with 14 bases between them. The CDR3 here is CASSQSSYTFYEQYF. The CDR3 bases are TGTGCCAGCAGCCAAAGTTCGTACACCTTCTACGAGCAGTACTTC.

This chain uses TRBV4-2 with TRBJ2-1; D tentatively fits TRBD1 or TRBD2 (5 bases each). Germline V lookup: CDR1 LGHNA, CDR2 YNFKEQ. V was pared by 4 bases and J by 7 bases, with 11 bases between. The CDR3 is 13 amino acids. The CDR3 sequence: CASSLGRKNEQFF. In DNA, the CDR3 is TGTGCCAGCAGCCTGGGACGGAAGAATGAGCAGTTCTTC.

The CDR3 DNA reads as TGTGCCAAACGAAAAGGACAGGGGGGGACTAGCTCCTACAATGAGCAGTTCTTC. Translated, it gives CAKRKGQGGTSSYNEQFF. The J gene is TRBJ2-1, the V gene TRBV21-1; TRBD1 is taken as the D call from the table, unchecked against the DNA. TRBV21-1 is a pseudogene. CDR3 length: 18 amino acids.

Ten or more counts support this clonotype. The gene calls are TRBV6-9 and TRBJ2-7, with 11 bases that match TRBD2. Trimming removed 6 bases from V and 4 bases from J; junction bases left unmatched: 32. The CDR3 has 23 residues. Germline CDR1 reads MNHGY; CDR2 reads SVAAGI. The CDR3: CASSRIPLLAGEVTARILYEQYV. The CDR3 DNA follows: TGTGCCAGCAGCCGTATTCCCCTACTAGCGGGGGAAGTAACAGCTCGTATTTTATACGAGCAGTACGTC.

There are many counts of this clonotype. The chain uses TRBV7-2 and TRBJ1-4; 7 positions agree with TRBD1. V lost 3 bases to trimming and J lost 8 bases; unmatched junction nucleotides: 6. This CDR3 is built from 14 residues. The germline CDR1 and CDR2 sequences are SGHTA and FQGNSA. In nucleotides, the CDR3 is TGTGCCAGCAGCTTTTGGCAGGGGGACGAAAAACTGTTTTTT. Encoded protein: CASSFWQGDEKLFF.

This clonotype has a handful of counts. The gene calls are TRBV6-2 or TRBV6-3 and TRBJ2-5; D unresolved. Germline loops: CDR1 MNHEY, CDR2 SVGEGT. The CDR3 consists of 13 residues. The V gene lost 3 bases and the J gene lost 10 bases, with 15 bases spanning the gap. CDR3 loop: CASSYSRRDGQYF. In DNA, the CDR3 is TGTGCCAGCAGTTATTCGCGTAGAGACGGCCAGTACTTC.

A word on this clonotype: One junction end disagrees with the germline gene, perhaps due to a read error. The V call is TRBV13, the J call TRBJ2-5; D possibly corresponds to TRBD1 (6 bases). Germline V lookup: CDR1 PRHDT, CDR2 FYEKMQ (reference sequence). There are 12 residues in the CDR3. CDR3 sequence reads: CASSPGTPPEGF. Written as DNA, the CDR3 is TGTGCCAGCAGCCCGGGGACACCTCCCGAGGGCTTC. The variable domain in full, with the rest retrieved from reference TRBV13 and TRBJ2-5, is AAGVIQSPRHLIKEKRETATLKCYPIPRHDTVYWYQQGPGQDPQFLISFYEKMQSDKGSIPDRFSAQQFSDYHSELNMSSLELGDSALYFCASSPGTPPEGFGPGTRLLVL.

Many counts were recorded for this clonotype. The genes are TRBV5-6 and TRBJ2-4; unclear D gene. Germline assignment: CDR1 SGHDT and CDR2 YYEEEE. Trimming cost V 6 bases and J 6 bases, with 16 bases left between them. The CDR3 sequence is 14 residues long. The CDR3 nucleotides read TGTGCCAGCACCGAAACGGGCGTCGGAAACATTCAGTACTTC. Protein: CASTETGVGNIQYF.

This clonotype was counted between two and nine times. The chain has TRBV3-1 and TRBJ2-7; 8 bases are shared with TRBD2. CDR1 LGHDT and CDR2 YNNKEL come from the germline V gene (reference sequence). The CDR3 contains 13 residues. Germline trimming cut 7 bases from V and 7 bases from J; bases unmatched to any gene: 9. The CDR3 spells CASTPREGKEQYF. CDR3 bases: TGTGCCAGCACCCCACGGGAGGGCAAGGAGCAGTACTTC.

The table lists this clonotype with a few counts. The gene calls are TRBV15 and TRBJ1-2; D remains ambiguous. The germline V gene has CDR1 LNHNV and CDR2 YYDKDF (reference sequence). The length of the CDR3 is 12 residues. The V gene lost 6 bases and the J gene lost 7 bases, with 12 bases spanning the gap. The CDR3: CATSHRDSGYTF. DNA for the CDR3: TGTGCCACCAGTCATCGAGATTCTGGCTACACCTTC.

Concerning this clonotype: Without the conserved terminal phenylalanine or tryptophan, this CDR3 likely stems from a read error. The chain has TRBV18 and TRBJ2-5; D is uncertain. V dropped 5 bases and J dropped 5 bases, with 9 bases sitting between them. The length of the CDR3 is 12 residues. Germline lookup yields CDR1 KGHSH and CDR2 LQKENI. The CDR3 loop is CASSRVDETQYS. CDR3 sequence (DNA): TGTGCCAGCTCAAGGGTGGACGAGACCCAGTACTCC.

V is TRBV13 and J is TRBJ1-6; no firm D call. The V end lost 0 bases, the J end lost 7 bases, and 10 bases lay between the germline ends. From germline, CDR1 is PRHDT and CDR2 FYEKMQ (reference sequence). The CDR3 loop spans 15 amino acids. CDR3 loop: CASSLGPSGNSPLHF. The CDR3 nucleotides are TGTGCCAGCAGCTTAGGACCCTCTGGGAATTCACCCCTCCACTTT.

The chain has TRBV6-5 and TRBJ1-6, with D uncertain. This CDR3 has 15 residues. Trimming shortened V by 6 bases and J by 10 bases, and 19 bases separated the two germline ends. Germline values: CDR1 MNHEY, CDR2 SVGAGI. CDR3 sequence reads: CASSPIDVGESPLHF. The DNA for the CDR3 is TGTGCCAGCAGCCCTATCGACGTTGGGGAGTCACCCCTCCACTTT.

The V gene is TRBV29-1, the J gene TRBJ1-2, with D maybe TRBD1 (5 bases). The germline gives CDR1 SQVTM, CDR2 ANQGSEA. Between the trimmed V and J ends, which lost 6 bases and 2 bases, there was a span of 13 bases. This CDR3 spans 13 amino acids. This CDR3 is CSVPLRGNYGYTF. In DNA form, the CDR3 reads TGCAGCGTACCCCTACGGGGGAACTATGGCTACACCTTC.

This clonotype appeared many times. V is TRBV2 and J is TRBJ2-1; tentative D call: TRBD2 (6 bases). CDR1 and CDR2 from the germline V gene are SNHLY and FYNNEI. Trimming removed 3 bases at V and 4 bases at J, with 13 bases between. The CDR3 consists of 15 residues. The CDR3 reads CASSELTSPYNEQFF. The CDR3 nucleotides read TGTGCCAGCAGTGAGTTAACTAGCCCGTACAATGAGCAGTTCTTC.

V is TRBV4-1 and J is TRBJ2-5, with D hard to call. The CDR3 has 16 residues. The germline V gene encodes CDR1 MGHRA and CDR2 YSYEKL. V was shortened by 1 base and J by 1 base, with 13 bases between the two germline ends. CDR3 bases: TGCGCCAGCAGCCAAGTCGGCTGGGTAACCCAAGAGACCCAGTACTTC. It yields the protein CASSQVGWVTQETQYF.